This T cell receptor (beta chain) was retrieved from a study of molecular identifiers for immune sequencing clone quantification. General observations from the study: In naive cells, clones above 20 RNA copies held under 1% of molecules, whereas in effector cells they held over 99%. Among about 1 million naive cells, as was reported, spiked Jurkat TCR RNA from one cell was detectable. Highly expanded clones may be undercounted when identical TCR molecules share barcodes.

In its sample, this clonotype was seen many times. No antigen is known for it. TCR libraries were built in bulk with a published protocol and specific TCR primers. TCRdb redid the calling of the PCR reads with MiXCR, one entry per CDR3 protein. The top ten clones hold around 0.86% of a sample with approximately 500,000 distinct CDR3 sequences, around 21% of them seen once. This sequence was found in a human donor in good health. Some libraries in this study had Jurkat cell RNA spiked in. The sequencing sample was made of naive CD8+ T cells from blood, with Jurkat cell RNA spiked in. Described subset: FACS-sorted CD8+CD4-CCR7+CD45RA+ naive T cells.

CDR3 region: CASSSPGQGGTGELFF. The DNA of the CDR3 is TGTGCCAGCAGTTCTCCGGGACAGGGGGGCACCGGGGAGCTGTTTTTT. The chain links TRBV28 to TRBJ2-2; 11 bases map to TRBD1. Germline V gene data show CDR1 as MDHEN and CDR2 as SYDVKM. The V and J ends lost 4 bases and 4 bases, in that order; junction bases with no gene match: 5. The CDR3 length is 16 residues. Full variable domain (outside the CDR3, taken from reference TRBV28 and TRBJ2-2): DVKVTQSSRYLVKRTGEKVFLECVQDMDHENMFWYRQDPGLGLRLIYFSYDVKMKEKGDIPEGYSVSREKKERFSLILESASTNQTSMYLCASSSPGQGGTGELFFGEGSRLTVL.